This TCR beta chain was profiled in a study of blood T cell repertoires in COVID-19. This CDR3 has 14 amino acids. Trimming shortened V by 3 bases and J by 5 bases, and 13 bases separated the two germline ends. Per the germline V gene, CDR1 is LNHDA and CDR2 is SQIVND (reference sequence). TCRdb's copy holds only in-frame clones and misses some; the assay was immunoSEQ multiplex PCR. The profile shows some 91,000 clones, over 75% of them singletons. The TCR was taken from a man in his fifties or sixties with acute or convalescent COVID-19. Specimen: peripheral blood. This rearrangement joins TRBV19 to TRBJ2-5; a possible D gene is TRBD2 (6 bases). In nucleotides, the CDR3 is TGTGCCAGTAGTATCGGCGGGGCCGAGGAGACCCAGTACTTC. Its protein is CASSIGGAEETQYF.